The T cell receptor beta chain under discussion was sequenced for a study of blood T cell repertoires in COVID-19. Study-wide background: Both acute and convalescent COVID-19 samples were obtained from the United States, Italy and Spain. T cells, B-cell-depleted T cells, or PBMCs supplied cDNA or gDNA.

Per the original methods: Reference gene primer amplification gave estimated nucleated cell counts. Assay: immunoSEQ multiplex PCR; the TCRdb copy retains only in-frame clones and omits some. V and J calls and clone size are those listed in that table; D and trimming were worked out from the DNA. The data show 200,000 to 250,000 clones, with more than 65% seen just once and 2% to 2.5% held by the top ten. The CDR3 has 13 residues. The germline V gene has CDR1 LNHDA and CDR2 SQIVND (reference sequence). V lost 5 bases and J lost 4; bases outside the gene matches: 4. The chain uses TRBV19 and TRBJ1-2, with 7 bases that match TRBD1. The TCR originated in a woman aged 55-70 years with acute or convalescent COVID-19. Sequenced input: peripheral blood. CDR3 DNA: TGTGCCAGTAGTGTGGACAGGAGCTATGGCTACACCTTC. Its protein product is CASSVDRSYGYTF.